The table lists the clone carrying this T cell receptor (beta chain) with many counts. The antigen is undetermined. The data were obtained in a study of T cells after yellow fever vaccination. A single record per CDR3 protein comes from TCRdb applying MiXCR to the 5' RACE reads. The table records 250,000 to 300,000 distinct CDR3 sequences, around 5.2% of them present only once. This CDR3 has 15 residues. V dropped 8 bases and J dropped 2; count of bases not matched to a gene: 10. Study results and caveats: After the booster, 96% of CD4 and about 90% of CD8 primary-response clones were re-detected. The secondary response was weaker but peaked faster, day 5 versus 15.

The receptor's source is a man aged 18 to 29 who received the YFV17D yellow fever vaccine. The starting material was CD4+ T cells sorted from PBMCs, obtained on the day of the yellow fever booster vaccination. The J gene is TRBJ2-3, the V gene TRBV12-3 or TRBV12-4, with TRBD2 matching over 7 bases. CDR3: CASSLGGTLTDTQYF. As DNA, the CDR3 is TGTGCCAGCTCCCTGGGAGGGACCCTCACAGATACGCAGTATTTT.